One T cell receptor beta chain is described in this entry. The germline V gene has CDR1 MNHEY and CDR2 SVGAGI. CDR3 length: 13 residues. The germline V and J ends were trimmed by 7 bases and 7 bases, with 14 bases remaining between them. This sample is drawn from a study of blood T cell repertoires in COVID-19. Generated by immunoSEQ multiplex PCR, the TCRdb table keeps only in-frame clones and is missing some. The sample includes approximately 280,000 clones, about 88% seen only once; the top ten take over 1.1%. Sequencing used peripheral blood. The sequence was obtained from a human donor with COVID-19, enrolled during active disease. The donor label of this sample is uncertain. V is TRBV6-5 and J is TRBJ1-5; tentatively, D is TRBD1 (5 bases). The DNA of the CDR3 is TGTGCCAGCATACTATCGGGGGGGCAGCCCCAGCATTTT. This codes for CASILSGGQPQHF.